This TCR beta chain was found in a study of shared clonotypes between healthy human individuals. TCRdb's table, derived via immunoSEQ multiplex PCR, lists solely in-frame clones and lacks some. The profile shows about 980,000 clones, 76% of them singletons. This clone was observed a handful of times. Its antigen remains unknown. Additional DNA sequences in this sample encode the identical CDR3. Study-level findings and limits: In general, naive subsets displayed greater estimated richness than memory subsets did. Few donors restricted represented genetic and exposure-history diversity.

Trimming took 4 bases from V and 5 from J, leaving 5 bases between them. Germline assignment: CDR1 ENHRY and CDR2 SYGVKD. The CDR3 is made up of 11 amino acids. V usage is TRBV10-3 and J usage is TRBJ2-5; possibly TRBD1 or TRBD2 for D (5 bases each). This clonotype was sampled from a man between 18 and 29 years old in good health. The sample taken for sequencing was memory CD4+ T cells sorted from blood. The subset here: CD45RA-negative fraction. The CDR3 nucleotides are TGTGCCATCAGTGGGGGGGAGACCCAGTACTTC. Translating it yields CAISGGETQYF.